These 20 T cell receptor beta chains came from one sample sequenced in a study of beta chain features in type 1 diabetes. What these receptors recognize is not known. Isolated RNA was reverse transcribed in full, so expressed TCRB transcripts were sequenced. Assay used: immunoSEQ multiplex PCR; TCRdb lists only in-frame clones, some missing. In the table there are about 700,000 clones, around 15% of which are singletons. Findings and caveats of the study: TCRB CDR3s were moderately but significantly shorter in Type 1 diabetes patients in all four CD4+ subsets.

Input material: naive CD4+ T cells from blood. These receptors were taken from a man in his late teens or twenties with type 1 diabetes.

Here the CDR3 DNA reads TGTGCCAGCAGCCTAGGGACTAGCGGGGATCTAGAGACCCAGTACTTC. This sequence encodes CASSLGTSGDLETQYF. The V and J genes are TRBV4-2 and TRBJ2-5; 13 bases map to TRBD2. The J segment lost 4 bases and the V segment lost 4 bases, leaving 6 bases of the junction unmatched. The V gene's germline CDR1 is LGHNA and CDR2 YNFKEQ. The CDR3 loop spans 16 amino acids.

Regarding this clone: The sample carries other DNA sequences with the same CDR3. V and J are TRBV15 and TRBJ1-1, with D unresolved. V lost 3 bases to trimming and J lost 1 base, with 6 bases between them. Germline-derived CDR1 and CDR2 are LNHNV and YYDKDF (reference sequence). This CDR3 comprises 13 residues. DNA for the CDR3: TGTGCCACCAGCAGCTACAGGAACACTGAAGCTTTCTTT. Its translation is CATSSYRNTEAFF.

This chain joins TRBV27 and TRBJ2-1; no definite D call. Germline V CDR1 and CDR2: MNHEY, SMNVEV (reference sequence). CDR3 length: 15 amino acids. The germline V and J ends were trimmed by 3 bases and 3 bases, with 12 bases remaining between them. The CDR3 DNA is TGTGCCAGCAGTTTGGGCCCCCAGGACTACAATGAGCAGTTCTTC. It yields the protein CASSLGPQDYNEQFF.

This clone was found a few times. The gene calls are TRBV11-2 and TRBJ2-2; D perhaps matches TRBD2 (5 bases). The CDR3 length is 16 residues. Trimming removed 3 bases from V and 5 bases from J, with 16 bases in between. Germline V gene lookup returns CDR1 SGHAT and CDR2 FQNNGV. CDR3: CASSLRGPPETGELFF. CDR3 sequence (DNA): TGTGCCAGCAGCTTGCGAGGGCCACCGGAAACCGGGGAGCTGTTTTTT.

This clone was observed a handful of times. Here the CDR3 reads CASSPGLSGILRKYNEQFF. CDR3 bases: TGTGCCAGCAGCCCAGGTTTGAGTGGGATACTGAGAAAATACAATGAGCAGTTCTTC. The chain has TRBV14 and TRBJ2-1; no clear D gene. The CDR3 consists of 19 residues. Germline CDR1 is SGHDN and CDR2 is FVKESK. V lost 4 bases to trimming and J lost 4 bases, with 26 bases between them.

J is TRBJ1-1 and V is TRBV6-1; 8 bases match TRBD1. The V segment lost 6 bases and the J segment 6 bases; nucleotides outside the gene matches: 6. There are 13 residues in the CDR3. In germline, CDR1 is MNHNS, CDR2 SASEGT. CDR3 region: CASSLLQGAEAFF. The CDR3 nucleotides read TGTGCCAGCAGCCTTTTACAGGGGGCTGAAGCTTTCTTT.

As concerns this clone: This same CDR3 is encoded by further DNA sequences in the sample. This chain uses TRBV28 with TRBJ1-1, with unresolved D. Per germline, CDR1 MDHEN and CDR2 SYDVKM. The V and J ends lost 3 bases and 1 base respectively, with 6 bases between them. CDR3 size: 13 residues. The CDR3 coding sequence is TGTGCCAGCAGTTTGCCTGGGAACACTGAAGCTTTCTTT. Its protein is CASSLPGNTEAFF.

This clone came up a few times. Other DNA sequences in this sample translate to the same CDR3. This chain connects TRBV5-1 to TRBJ1-2, with TRBD1 matching over 7 bases. Looked up from germline, CDR1 is SGHRS and CDR2 is YFSETQ. This CDR3 has 13 amino acids. With V trimmed by 3 bases and J by 5 bases, 4 bases remained unmatched. This chain's CDR3 is CASSSGQSYGYTF. CDR3 coding DNA: TGCGCCAGCAGCTCGGGACAGAGTTATGGCTACACCTTC.

Only a few counts were recorded for this clone. The V gene is TRBV30, the J gene TRBJ2-3; TRBD2 matches 7 bases. The CDR3 sequence is 17 residues long. J lost 2 bases, V lost 0 bases, and 11 bases had no gene match. Germline values: CDR1 GTSNPN, CDR2 SVGIG (reference sequence). Here the CDR3 reads CAWSVSRISGYTDTQYF. Here the CDR3 DNA reads TGTGCCTGGAGTGTTTCCCGTATTAGCGGGTACACAGATACGCAGTATTTT.

DNA of the CDR3: TGTGCCATCAGGGGGCTGATCAGTGCTAATGAGGACACCGGGGAGCTGTTTTTT. Its translation: CAIRGLISANEDTGELFF. The V call is TRBV10-3, the J call TRBJ2-2; possibly TRBD1 for D (5 bases). The ends were cut back, 6 bases at V and 3 bases at J, with 23 bases in the middle. The CDR3 spans 18 residues. CDR1 is ENHRY, CDR2 SYGVKD, per germline.

In this sample, this clone turned up a few times. This chain joins TRBV6-4 and TRBJ2-3; D assignment may be TRBD1 or TRBD2 (5 bases each). Trimming took off 0 bases at V and 5 bases at J, with 12 bases between the two ends. Per the germline V gene, CDR1 is MRHNA and CDR2 is SNTAGT. The CDR3 runs 15 residues. For the CDR3, the DNA is TGTGCCAGCAGTGACTCAGGGTCGGGGCTAGATACGCAGTATTTT. Translated: CASSDSGSGLDTQYF.

For this clone: Other DNA variants within this sample encode the same CDR3. CDR3 sequence reads: CASSLDGSGANVLTF. As DNA, the CDR3 is TGCGCCAGCAGCTTGGATGGCTCTGGGGCCAACGTCCTGACTTTC. This chain joins TRBV5-1 and TRBJ2-6; D gene uncertain. The germline V gene encodes CDR1 SGHRS and CDR2 YFSETQ. V was cut by 0 bases and J by 0 bases, with 4 bases left in between. There are 15 residues in the CDR3.

This chain connects TRBV29-1 to TRBJ2-3; perhaps TRBD1 as D (5 bases). Deletions cut 4 bases from V and 2 bases from J, with 10 bases between. The CDR3 loop spans 13 amino acids. Germline CDR1 reads SQVTM; CDR2 reads ANQGSEA. The CDR3 here is CSVGQILTDTQYF. For the CDR3, the DNA is TGCAGCGTTGGACAGATTCTCACAGATACGCAGTATTTT.

The V call is TRBV5-1, the J call TRBJ2-1, with TRBD1 matching 7 bases. This CDR3 contains 14 residues. V trimming: 2 bases; J trimming: 8 bases; junction bases outside the gene matches: 7. Germline V gene data show CDR1 as SGHRS and CDR2 as YFSETQ. CDR3 in DNA: TGCGCCAGCAGCTTAGGGGGCCCGGGTGATGAGCAGTTCTTC. It is translated as CASSLGGPGDEQFF.

This chain links TRBV19 with TRBJ2-7; D unresolved. Germline CDR1 is LNHDA and CDR2 is SQIVND (reference sequence). The CDR3 contains 14 residues. V lost 0 bases and J 2 bases, leaving 8 bases between the germline ends. The CDR3 sequence: CASSIETGPYEQYF. The CDR3 region has the DNA TGTGCCAGTAGTATAGAGACGGGCCCCTACGAGCAGTACTTC.

The table lists this clone with a few counts. V is TRBV19 and J is TRBJ2-4; perhaps TRBD2 as D (6 bases). There are 14 residues in the CDR3. CDR1 is LNHDA, CDR2 SQIVND, per germline (reference sequence). Trimming removed 5 bases from V and 0 bases from J, with 8 bases in between. DNA of the CDR3: TGTGCCAGTAGTTCGGGGGTAGCCAAAAACATTCAGTACTTC. Amino acids: CASSSGVAKNIQYF.

This clone was recorded a few times. The chain uses TRBV7-8 and TRBJ1-4; 9 bases align to TRBD1. The ends lost 1 base at V and 5 bases at J; junction bases unmatched: 11. The CDR3 is made up of 18 amino acids. Germline CDR1 SGHVS, CDR2 FQNEAQ. CDR3 protein: CASSLEQGAIDGNEKLFF. Here the CDR3 DNA reads TGTGCCAGCAGCTTAGAACAGGGGGCCATCGATGGCAATGAAAAACTGTTTTTT.

V usage is TRBV10-3 and J usage is TRBJ1-1; D is unresolved. Trimming shortened V by 9 bases and J by 6 bases, and 17 bases separated the two germline ends. Germline V gene lookup returns CDR1 ENHRY and CDR2 SYGVKD. The CDR3 is made up of 13 amino acids. The CDR3 DNA follows: TGTGCCATACAAAACCCCGAAATCGCTGAAGCTTTCTTT. It specifies CAIQNPEIAEAFF.

The V call is TRBV7-2, the J call TRBJ1-1; D unresolved. The CDR3 length is 14 residues. Germline CDR1 SGHTA, CDR2 FQGNSA. The V and J ends lost 5 bases and 2 bases respectively, with 12 bases between them. CDR3 coding DNA: TGTGCCAGCAGCCCCCCTCGAGAAAACACTGAAGCTTTCTTT. Amino acids: CASSPPRENTEAFF.

The chain recombines TRBV30 with TRBJ1-2; TRBD1 is a possible D gene (5 bases). The germline V and J ends were trimmed by 2 bases and 8 bases, with 12 bases remaining between them. Germline V gives CDR1 GTSNPN, CDR2 SVGIG (reference sequence). CDR3 length: 12 amino acids. The CDR3 spells CAWSHGGFGYTF. The CDR3 DNA sequence: TGTGCCTGGAGTCATGGGGGTTTCGGCTACACCTTC.